This paragraph reports one TCR beta chain. Its antigen is still unknown. These data belong to a study of T-cell memory formation after mild COVID-19. About the study: The study found TCR clusters largely donor specific.

Study-level findings and limits: The study found contracting CD4+ clones mainly in CM and EM and contracting CD8+ clones in EMRA. The study found balanced CD4/CD8 in clones contracting day 15 to 85 and a CD4+ lean in later expanders. The second-wave clones peaking on day 37 were not confirmed as SARS-CoV-2-specific.

The V gene's germline CDR1 is SQVTM and CDR2 ANQGSEA. V lost 7 bases and J lost 10, with 14 bases in between. This CDR3 spans 11 amino acids. In TCRdb, the 5' RACE reads were re-called with MiXCR into one record per CDR3 protein. The data show 150,000 to 200,000 distinct CDR3 sequences, roughly a third seen once. The receptor comes from an adult woman who had mild COVID-19 (a few samples of this study predate the infection). Cell type and time point are not known. The chain recombines TRBV29-1 with TRBJ2-1; the D gene could be TRBD1 or TRBD2 (5 bases each). Sequencing was done on a sample of PBMCs or a T cell subset sorted from them (not recorded which). This chain's CDR3 is CSAGADSEQFF. The CDR3 DNA reads as TGCAGCGCCGGGGCGGACTCGGAGCAGTTCTTC.